Listed below are T cell receptor beta chains from one sample, sequenced in a study of blood T cells in healthy people across ages. TCRdb used MiXCR to reprocess the 5' RACE reads, holding one entry per CDR3 protein. The repertoire consists of roughly 570,000 distinct CDR3 sequences, with roughly 28% occurring once and the leading ten covering roughly 18%. Sequenced sample: blood. The receptors were sampled from a woman between 65 and 79 years old in good health. Each CDR3 is given with its conserved first and last residue. A D gene is named only where the DNA matches it firmly. Rows may omit the clone size; those that give it use once, few, many or a size class.

abundance: NA
j_gene: TRBJ2-3
d_gene: NA
v_gene: TRBV20-1
CDR3aa: CSARGQDSDHPSTDTQYF
CDR3nt: TGCAGTGCTAGAGGACAGGATTCGGACCATCCTAGCACAGATACGCAGTATTTT

abundance: NA
j_gene: TRBJ1-2
d_gene: TRBD1
v_gene: TRBV20-1
CDR3aa: CSARKQGAGGYTF
CDR3nt: TGCAGTGCTAGAAAACAGGGGGCCGGTGGCTACACCTTC

abundance: NA
j_gene: TRBJ1-5
d_gene: NA
v_gene: TRBV5-1
CDR3aa: CASSLGGTRGNQPQHF
CDR3nt: TGCGCCAGCAGCTTGGGAGGGACGAGGGGCAATCAGCCCCAGCATTTT

abundance: few
j_gene: TRBJ2-1
d_gene: NA
v_gene: TRBV12-3/TRBV12-4
CDR3aa: CASSSWGSLSNEQFF
CDR3nt: TGTGCCAGCAGTTCGTGGGGTTCCCTTAGCAATGAGCAGTTCTTC

abundance: few
j_gene: TRBJ1-5
d_gene: NA
v_gene: TRBV5-1
CDR3aa: CASSSIPGDQPQHF
CDR3nt: TGCGCCAGCAGCTCCATTCCAGGGGATCAGCCCCAGCATTTT

abundance: NA
j_gene: TRBJ2-1
d_gene: NA
v_gene: TRBV29-1
CDR3aa: CSVVGGFSYNEQFF
CDR3nt: TGCAGCGTTGTGGGCGGGTTCTCCTACAATGAGCAGTTCTTC

abundance: NA
j_gene: TRBJ1-1
d_gene: NA
v_gene: TRBV20-1
CDR3aa: CSAPDLGSNTEAFF
CDR3nt: TGCAGTGCCCCCGACTTGGGTTCGAACACTGAAGCTTTCTTT

abundance: many
j_gene: TRBJ2-3
d_gene: NA
v_gene: TRBV11-3
CDR3aa: CASRETRSTDTQYF
CDR3nt: TGTGCCAGCAGGGAGACTAGATCCACAGATACGCAGTATTTT

abundance: NA
j_gene: TRBJ2-7
d_gene: TRBD1
v_gene: TRBV12-3/TRBV12-4
CDR3aa: CASSSRDRGRPQYF
CDR3nt: TGTGCCAGCAGTAGCCGGGACAGGGGGCGCCCGCAGTACTTC

abundance: few
j_gene: TRBJ2-7
d_gene: TRBD2
v_gene: TRBV4-3
CDR3aa: CASSQLAGGSYEQYF
CDR3nt: TGCGCCAGCAGCCAATTAGCGGGGGGCTCCTACGAGCAGTACTTC

abundance: few
j_gene: TRBJ2-5
d_gene: TRBD2
v_gene: TRBV3-1
CDR3aa: CASSPMRGLAGLQETQYF
CDR3nt: TGTGCCAGCAGCCCTATGCGGGGACTAGCGGGGCTTCAAGAGACCCAGTACTTC

abundance: once
j_gene: TRBJ2-5
d_gene: NA
v_gene: TRBV7-7
CDR3aa: CASSTPGGGETQYF
CDR3nt: TGTGCTAGCAGCACGCCTGGGGGTGGGGAGACCCAGTACTTC

abundance: few
j_gene: TRBJ2-3
d_gene: TRBD2
v_gene: TRBV7-2
CDR3aa: CASSPGTSGGRTQYF
CDR3nt: TGTGCCAGCAGCCCCGGGACTAGCGGGGGGCGTACGCAGTATTTT

abundance: few
j_gene: TRBJ2-7
d_gene: TRBD1
v_gene: TRBV24-1
CDR3aa: CATPRQGKNEQYF
CDR3nt: TGTGCCACCCCAAGACAGGGGAAGAACGAGCAGTACTTC

abundance: few
j_gene: TRBJ2-7
d_gene: NA
v_gene: TRBV10-3
CDR3aa: CAIGWGGQIYEQYF
CDR3nt: TGTGCCATCGGATGGGGGGGCCAGATCTACGAGCAGTACTTC

abundance: NA
j_gene: TRBJ1-3
d_gene: NA
v_gene: TRBV4-1
CDR3aa: CASSQDSLGIGNTIYF
CDR3nt: TGCGCCAGCAGCCAAGACAGCCTAGGTATTGGAAACACCATATATTTT